This T cell receptor beta chain was recorded in a study of blood T cell repertoires in COVID-19. Turning to the study itself: Acute and convalescent COVID-19 samples came from the United States, Italy and Spain. T cells, B-cell-depleted T cells, or PBMCs provided the cDNA or gDNA that served as material.

With 8 bases clipped from V and 5 bases from J, the junction kept 14 bases outside the gene matches. The CDR3 runs 15 residues. The germline CDR1 and CDR2 sequences are LNHDA and SQIVND (reference sequence). Authors' data handling: Reference gene primer amplification yielded estimated nucleated cell counts. Only in-frame clones appear in the TCRdb table, and some are missing; sequencing was by immunoSEQ multiplex PCR. The DNA was the basis for D and trimming; V, J and clone size are from that table. The table shows 150,000 or so clones, with roughly 83% occurring only once. This TCR was recovered from a woman aged 60 to 75 with acute or convalescent COVID-19. The chain links TRBV19 to TRBJ1-1; 7 positions agree with TRBD1. Material: peripheral blood. The CDR3 loop reads CASAPIQAGGTEAFF. The CDR3 DNA reads TGTGCCAGTGCCCCTATTCAAGCAGGGGGAACTGAAGCTTTCTTT.